A selection of T cell receptor beta chains follows, all from one sample in a study of shared clonotypes between healthy human individuals. The table came from immunoSEQ multiplex PCR; TCRdb's copy has only in-frame clones and leaves some out. The repertoire holds about 2,500,000 clones, with 85% to 95% as singletons. The sequencing sample was made of naive CD4+ T cells sorted from blood. The source of these receptors is a young man in good health. Both conserved end residues are part of each CDR3. D genes are given only for firm matches. The size of a clone is reported for some rows only, either as once, few or many, or as a class for expanded clones.

v_gene	j_gene	d_gene	abundance	CDR3aa	CDR3nt
TRBV7-2	TRBJ1-1	TRBD1	-	CASSLDLDRVAFF	TGTGCCAGCAGCTTAGATCTTGACAGGGTAGCTTTCTTT
TRBV7-9	TRBJ2-7	-	-	CASSLTLNEQYF	TGTGCCAGCAGCTTAACCTTAAACGAGCAGTACTTC
TRBV7-2	TRBJ2-1	-	-	CASSPWGALDEQFF	TGTGCCAGCAGCCCCTGGGGGGCGCTCGATGAGCAGTTCTTC
TRBV5-1	TRBJ2-3	TRBD1	-	CASSSQGASTTDTQYF	TGCGCCAGCAGCTCCCAGGGGGCAAGCACAACAGATACGCAGTATTTT
TRBV27	TRBJ2-7	TRBD2	-	CASIRLAGGYEQYF	TGTGCCAGCATTAGACTAGCGGGAGGCTACGAGCAGTACTTC
TRBV5-1	TRBJ2-7	TRBD1	once	CASSLQQGAVAEQYF	TGCGCCAGCAGCTTACAACAGGGGGCTGTTGCCGAGCAGTACTTC
TRBV29-1	TRBJ2-7	-	-	CSVEGASYEQYF	TGCAGCGTTGAAGGGGCTTCCTACGAGCAGTACTTC
TRBV5-4	TRBJ2-2	-	-	CASSLANIGRGVTGELFF	TGTGCCAGCAGCTTGGCCAATATAGGTAGGGGAGTGACCGGGGAGCTGTTTTTT
TRBV6-6	TRBJ2-2	TRBD2	-	CASTKGGLGNTGELFF	TGTGCCAGCACCAAGGGGGGACTAGGGAACACCGGGGAGCTGTTTTTT
TRBV5-1	TRBJ2-3	-	-	CASSLDGITDTQYF	TGCGCCAGCAGCTTGGATGGAATTACAGATACGCAGTATTTT
TRBV7-2	TRBJ2-7	TRBD2	-	CASSSQAGGPSYEQYF	TGTGCCAGCAGCTCTCAAGCGGGAGGTCCCTCCTACGAGCAGTACTTC
TRBV29-1	TRBJ1-1	-	-	CSVDTRRLNTEAFF	TGCAGCGTTGACACTCGGAGATTGAACACTGAAGCTTTCTTT
TRBV20-1	TRBJ2-2	-	-	CSARDTGELFF	TGCAGTGCTAGAGACACCGGGGAGCTGTTTTTT
TRBV19	TRBJ1-5	-	-	CASSTTDYQPQHF	TGTGCCAGTAGCACGACAGACTATCAGCCCCAGCATTTT
TRBV19	TRBJ2-7	TRBD1	-	CASSPLTGSYEQYF	TGTGCCAGTAGTCCATTGACAGGGTCCTACGAGCAGTACTTC
TRBV5-1	TRBJ2-1	TRBD2	-	CASSLNSGGHYNEQFF	TGCGCCAGCAGCTTGAACAGCGGGGGCCACTACAATGAGCAGTTCTTC
TRBV2	TRBJ2-2	TRBD1	-	CASLDRRNTGELFF	TGTGCCAGCCTGGACAGGCGAAACACCGGGGAGCTGTTTTTT
TRBV28	TRBJ1-2	-	-	CASSVGSQGGYTF	TGTGCCAGCAGTGTCGGGTCTCAGGGTGGCTACACCTTC
TRBV19	TRBJ1-6	-	-	CASSMRGNSPLHF	TGTGCCAGTAGTATGAGGGGCAATTCACCCCTCCACTTT
TRBV4-3	TRBJ2-7	-	-	CASSQDVIRSISYEQYF	TGCGCCAGCAGCCAAGATGTGATCCGCTCCATCTCCTACGAGCAGTACTTC
TRBV2	TRBJ1-1	-	-	CASSEGRVTEAFF	TGTGCCAGCAGTGAAGGCAGGGTCACTGAAGCTTTCTTT
TRBV6-1	TRBJ1-5	-	-	CASSERGESLHF	TGTGCCAGCAGTGAACGGGGGGAGTCTCTGCATTTT
TRBV27	TRBJ2-7	-	-	CASSLERGDEQYF	TGTGCCAGCAGTTTAGAGAGGGGAGACGAGCAGTACTTC
TRBV6-1	TRBJ1-1	-	few	CASSEAWGSTEAFF	TGTGCCAGCAGTGAAGCGTGGGGGTCCACTGAAGCTTTCTTT
TRBV27	TRBJ2-1	-	-	CASSLDRHNEQFF	TGTGCCAGCAGCTTAGACAGGCACAATGAGCAGTTCTTC
TRBV2	TRBJ2-3	-	-	CASSVDRTDTQYF	TGTGCCAGCAGTGTAGATAGGACAGATACGCAGTATTTT
TRBV18	TRBJ1-2	-	-	CASSPPFTGADYGYTF	TGTGCCAGCTCACCACCCTTTACAGGTGCAGACTATGGCTACACCTTC
TRBV5-4	TRBJ1-5	-	-	CASSLERNQPQHF	TGTGCCAGCAGCTTGGAGAGGAATCAGCCCCAGCATTTT
TRBV7-8	TRBJ2-3	TRBD2	-	CASSAGLAGGVTDTQYF	TGTGCCAGCAGCGCGGGACTAGCGGGAGGTGTCACAGATACGCAGTATTTT
TRBV2	TRBJ2-5	-	-	CASTLFGLETQYF	TGTGCCAGCACCCTGTTCGGGTTAGAGACCCAGTACTTC
TRBV10-1	TRBJ2-3	-	-	CASSDSADTQYF	TGCGCCAGCAGTGACAGCGCAGATACGCAGTATTTT
TRBV5-1	TRBJ2-1	TRBD2	-	CASSTQTSGIYEQFF	TGCGCCAGCAGCACACAGACTAGCGGGATCTATGAGCAGTTCTTC
TRBV27	TRBJ2-7	-	-	CASSLRGALYEQYF	TGTGCCAGCAGTTTGAGGGGCGCCCTTTACGAGCAGTACTTC
TRBV14	TRBJ1-6	TRBD1	-	CASSRNRGGYSPLHF	TGTGCCAGCAGCCGAAACAGGGGAGGGTATTCACCCCTCCACTTT
TRBV5-1	TRBJ1-3	-	-	CASSLGQLKVNTIYF	TGCGCCAGCAGCTTGGGACAGCTGAAAGTAAACACCATATATTTT
TRBV5-1	TRBJ2-7	-	-	CASSSGPGVSYEQYF	TGCGCCAGCAGCTCCGGGCCAGGGGTCTCCTACGAGCAGTACTTC
TRBV6-1	TRBJ2-7	-	-	CASSTDGSWSYEQYF	TGTGCCAGCAGTACCGATGGCTCATGGAGCTACGAGCAGTACTTC
TRBV2	TRBJ2-6	TRBD1	-	CASSEATDRDRTFF	TGTGCCAGCAGTGAAGCCACTGATAGGGACAGGACCTTTTTC
TRBV6-1	TRBJ1-5	-	-	CASSEVGGWGGNQPQHF	TGTGCCAGCAGTGAAGTTGGGGGATGGGGCGGCAATCAGCCCCAGCATTTT